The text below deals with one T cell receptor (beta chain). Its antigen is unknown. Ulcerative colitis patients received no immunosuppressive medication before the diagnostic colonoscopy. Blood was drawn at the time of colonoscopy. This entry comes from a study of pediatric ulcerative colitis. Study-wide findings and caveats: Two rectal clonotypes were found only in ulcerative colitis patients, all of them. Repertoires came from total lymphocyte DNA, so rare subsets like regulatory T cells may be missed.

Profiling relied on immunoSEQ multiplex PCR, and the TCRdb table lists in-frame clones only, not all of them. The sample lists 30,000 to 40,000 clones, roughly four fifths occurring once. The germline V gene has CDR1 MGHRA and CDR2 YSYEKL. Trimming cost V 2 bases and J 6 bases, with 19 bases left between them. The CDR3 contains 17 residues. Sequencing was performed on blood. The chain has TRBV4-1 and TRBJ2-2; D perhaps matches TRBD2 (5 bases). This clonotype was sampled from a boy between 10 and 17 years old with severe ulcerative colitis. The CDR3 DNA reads TGCGCCAGCAGCCAAACCCACCCCGGGATTTGGCCCGGGGAGCTGTTTTTT. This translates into CASSQTHPGIWPGELFF.